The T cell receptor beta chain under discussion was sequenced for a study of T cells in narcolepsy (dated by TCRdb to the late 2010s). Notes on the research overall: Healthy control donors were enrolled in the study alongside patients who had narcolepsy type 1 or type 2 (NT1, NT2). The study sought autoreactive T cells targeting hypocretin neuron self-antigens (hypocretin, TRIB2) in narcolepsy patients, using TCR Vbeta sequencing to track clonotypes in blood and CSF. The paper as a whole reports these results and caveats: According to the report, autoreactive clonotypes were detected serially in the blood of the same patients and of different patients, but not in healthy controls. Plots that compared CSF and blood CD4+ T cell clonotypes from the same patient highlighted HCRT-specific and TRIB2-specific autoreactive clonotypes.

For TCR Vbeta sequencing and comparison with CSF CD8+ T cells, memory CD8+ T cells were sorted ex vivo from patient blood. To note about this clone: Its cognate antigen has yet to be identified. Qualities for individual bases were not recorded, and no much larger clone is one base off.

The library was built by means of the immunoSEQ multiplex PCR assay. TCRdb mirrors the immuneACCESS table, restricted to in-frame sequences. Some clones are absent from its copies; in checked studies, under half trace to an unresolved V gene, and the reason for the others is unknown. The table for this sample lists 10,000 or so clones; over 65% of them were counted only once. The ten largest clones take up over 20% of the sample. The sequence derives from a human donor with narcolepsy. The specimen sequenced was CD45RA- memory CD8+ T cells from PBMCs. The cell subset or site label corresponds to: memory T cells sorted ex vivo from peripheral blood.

This receptor carries the CDR3 CASSHTGDLGQPQHF. The bases are TGTGCCAGCAGTCATACAGGGGACTTGGGGCAGCCCCAGCATTTT. The chain is assembled from TRBV28 and TRBJ1-5, with 7 bases matching TRBD1. V is trimmed back by 5 bases and J by 7 bases, and the junction contains 11 bases that no gene match accounts for. The CDR3 measures 15 amino acids from cysteine to phenylalanine. Only CDR3 DNA is held: 45 bases, read in frame from base 1. The germline V gene supplies CDR1 MDHEN and CDR2 SYDVKM.